This T cell receptor (beta chain) was recorded in a study of HIV-infected patients and healthy controls. J was trimmed by 6 bases and V by 0 bases; bases with no gene match: 6. This CDR3 has 15 amino acids. Per the germline V gene, CDR1 is SGDLS and CDR2 is YYNGEE. TCRdb passed the 5' RACE reads through MiXCR, listing each CDR3 protein once. The sample shows some 20,000 distinct CDR3 sequences, roughly a fifth of them seen only once. The TCR sequence derives from a human donor in good health. The V and J genes are TRBV9 and TRBJ2-7; 10 bases map to TRBD2. What was sequenced was CD8+ T cells from blood. CDR3 coding DNA: TGTGCCAGCAGCGTAGATATAGCGGGGGGACGCGAGCAGTACTTC. It specifies CASSVDIAGGREQYF.